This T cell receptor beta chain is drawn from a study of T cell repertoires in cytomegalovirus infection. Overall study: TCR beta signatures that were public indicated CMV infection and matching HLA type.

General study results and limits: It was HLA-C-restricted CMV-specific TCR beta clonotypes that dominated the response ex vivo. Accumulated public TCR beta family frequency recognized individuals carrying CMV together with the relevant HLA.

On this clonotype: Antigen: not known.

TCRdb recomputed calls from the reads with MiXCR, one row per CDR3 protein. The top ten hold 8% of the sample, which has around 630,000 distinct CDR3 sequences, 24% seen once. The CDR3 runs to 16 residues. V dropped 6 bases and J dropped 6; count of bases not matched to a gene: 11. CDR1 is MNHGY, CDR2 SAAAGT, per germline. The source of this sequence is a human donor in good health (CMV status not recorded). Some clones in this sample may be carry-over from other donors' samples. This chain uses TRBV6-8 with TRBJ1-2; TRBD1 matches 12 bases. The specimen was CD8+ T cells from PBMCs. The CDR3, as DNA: TGTGCCAGCAGCCCCTGGGGGACAGGGGGCGAAGATGGCTACACCTTC. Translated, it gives CASSPWGTGGEDGYTF.